This T cell receptor beta chain emerged from a study of cytomegalovirus exposure and HLA in healthy donors. Primers for the PCR totalled 60 Vbeta and 13 Jbeta. Generated by immunoSEQ multiplex PCR, the TCRdb table keeps only in-frame clones and is missing some. The table lists about 160,000 clones, about 75% of them singletons. This clone was counted between two and nine times. Germline V CDR1 and CDR2: MDHEN, SYDVKM. This CDR3 spans 13 amino acids. V was trimmed by 3 bases and J by 4 bases, leaving 9 bases between them. The V and J genes are TRBV28 and TRBJ1-2, with D unresolved. Sequenced input: PBMCs. The receptor was isolated from a man aged 18 to 29 in good health and CMV-seronegative. CDR3 amino acids: CASSFDGSYGYTF. As DNA, the CDR3 is TGTGCCAGCAGTTTCGATGGTAGCTATGGCTACACCTTC.